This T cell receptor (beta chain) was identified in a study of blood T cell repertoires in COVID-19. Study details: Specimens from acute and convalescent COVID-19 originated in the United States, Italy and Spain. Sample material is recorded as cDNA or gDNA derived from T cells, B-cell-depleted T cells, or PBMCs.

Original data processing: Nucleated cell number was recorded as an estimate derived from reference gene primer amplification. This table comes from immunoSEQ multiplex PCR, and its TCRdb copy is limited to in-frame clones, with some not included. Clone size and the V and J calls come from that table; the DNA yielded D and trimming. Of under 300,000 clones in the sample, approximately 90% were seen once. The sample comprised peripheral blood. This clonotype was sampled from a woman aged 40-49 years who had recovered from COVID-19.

CDR3 in amino acids: CASSRGGLCGYTF. The CDR3 coding sequence is TGTGCCAGCAGCCGGGGGGGGCTGTGCGGCTACACCTTC. This chain uses TRBV21-1 with TRBJ1-2. TRBV21-1 is noted as a pseudogene. The length of the CDR3 is 13 residues.